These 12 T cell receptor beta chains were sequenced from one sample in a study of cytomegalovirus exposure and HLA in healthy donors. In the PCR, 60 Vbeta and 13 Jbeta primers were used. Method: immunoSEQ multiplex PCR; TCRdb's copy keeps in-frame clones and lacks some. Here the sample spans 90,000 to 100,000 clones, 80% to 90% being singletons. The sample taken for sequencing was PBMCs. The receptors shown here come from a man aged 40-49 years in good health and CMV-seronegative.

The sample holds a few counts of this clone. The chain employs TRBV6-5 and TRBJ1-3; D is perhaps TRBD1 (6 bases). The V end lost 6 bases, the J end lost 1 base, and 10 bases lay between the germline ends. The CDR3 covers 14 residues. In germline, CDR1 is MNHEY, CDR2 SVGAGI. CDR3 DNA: TGTGCCAGCAGGTCCGGACAGTCTGGAAACACCATATATTTT. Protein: CASRSGQSGNTIYF.

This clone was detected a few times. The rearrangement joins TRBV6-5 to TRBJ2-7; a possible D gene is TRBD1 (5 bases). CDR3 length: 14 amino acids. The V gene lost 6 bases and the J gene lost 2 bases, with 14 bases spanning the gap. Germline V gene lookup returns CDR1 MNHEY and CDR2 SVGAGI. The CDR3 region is CASSRVGTTYEQYF. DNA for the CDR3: TGTGCCAGCAGCAGGGTGGGCACTACCTACGAGCAGTACTTC.

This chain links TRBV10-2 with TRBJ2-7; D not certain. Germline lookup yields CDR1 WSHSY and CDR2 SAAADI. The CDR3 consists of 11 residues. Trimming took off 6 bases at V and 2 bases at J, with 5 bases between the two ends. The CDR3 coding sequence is TGCGCCAGCAGCCCTACCTACGAGCAGTACTTC. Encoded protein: CASSPTYEQYF.

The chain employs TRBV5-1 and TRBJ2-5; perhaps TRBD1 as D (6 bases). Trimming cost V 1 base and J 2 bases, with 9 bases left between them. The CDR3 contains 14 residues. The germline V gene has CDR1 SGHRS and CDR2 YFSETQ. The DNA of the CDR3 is TGCGCCAGCAGCTTGACAGGGTTTCAAGAGACCCAGTACTTC. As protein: CASSLTGFQETQYF.

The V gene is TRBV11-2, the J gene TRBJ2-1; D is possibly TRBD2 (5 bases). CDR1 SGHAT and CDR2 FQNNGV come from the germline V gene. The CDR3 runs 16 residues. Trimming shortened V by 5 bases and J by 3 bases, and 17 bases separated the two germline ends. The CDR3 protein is CASSPSGSGGYNEQFF. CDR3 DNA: TGTGCCAGCAGCCCCTCGGGAAGCGGAGGCTACAATGAGCAGTTCTTC.

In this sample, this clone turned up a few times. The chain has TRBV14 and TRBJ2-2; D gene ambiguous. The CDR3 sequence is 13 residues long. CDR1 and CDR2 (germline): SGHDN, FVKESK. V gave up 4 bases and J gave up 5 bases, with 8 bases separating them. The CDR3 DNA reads TGTGCCAGCAGCCCGTCCCGGACCGGGGAGCTGTTTTTT. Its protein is CASSPSRTGELFF.

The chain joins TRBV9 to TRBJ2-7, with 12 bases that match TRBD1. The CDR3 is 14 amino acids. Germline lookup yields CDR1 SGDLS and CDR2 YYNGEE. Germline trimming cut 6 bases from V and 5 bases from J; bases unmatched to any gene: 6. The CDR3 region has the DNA TGTGCCAGCACCCCGGGACAGGGGGCGAACGAGCAGTACTTC. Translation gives CASTPGQGANEQYF.

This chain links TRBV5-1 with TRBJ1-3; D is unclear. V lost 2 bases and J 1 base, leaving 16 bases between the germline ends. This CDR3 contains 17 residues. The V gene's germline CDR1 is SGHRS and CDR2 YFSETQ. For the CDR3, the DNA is TGCGCCAGCAGCTTACGGTCGGGTCCGCAGTCTGGAAACACCATATATTTT. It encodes CASSLRSGPQSGNTIYF. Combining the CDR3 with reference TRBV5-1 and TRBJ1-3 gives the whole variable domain KAGVTQTPRYLIKTRGQQVTLSCSPISGHRSVSWYQQTPGQGLQFLFEYFSETQRNKGNFPGRFSGRQFSNSRSEMNVSTLELGDSALYLCASSLRSGPQSGNTIYFGEGSWLTVV.

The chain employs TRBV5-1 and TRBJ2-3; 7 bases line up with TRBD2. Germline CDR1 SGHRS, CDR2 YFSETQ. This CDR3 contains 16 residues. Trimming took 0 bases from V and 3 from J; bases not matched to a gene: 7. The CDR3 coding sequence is TGCGCCAGCAGCTTGGAGCTGGGCGGGGGAACAGATACGCAGTATTTT. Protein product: CASSLELGGGTDTQYF.

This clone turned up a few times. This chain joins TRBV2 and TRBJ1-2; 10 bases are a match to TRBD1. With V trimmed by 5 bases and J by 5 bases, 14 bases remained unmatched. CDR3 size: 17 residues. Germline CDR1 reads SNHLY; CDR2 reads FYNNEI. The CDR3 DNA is TGTGCCAGCAGTCTTCAAAACCCTGGACAGGGGGTTTATGGCTACACCTTC. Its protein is CASSLQNPGQGVYGYTF.

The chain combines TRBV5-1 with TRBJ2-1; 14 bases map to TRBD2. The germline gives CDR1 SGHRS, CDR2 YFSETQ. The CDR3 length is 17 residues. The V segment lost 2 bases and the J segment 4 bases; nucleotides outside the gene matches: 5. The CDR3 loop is CASSLPGLAGDYNEQFF. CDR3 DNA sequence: TGCGCCAGCAGCTTACCGGGACTAGCGGGGGATTACAATGAGCAGTTCTTC.

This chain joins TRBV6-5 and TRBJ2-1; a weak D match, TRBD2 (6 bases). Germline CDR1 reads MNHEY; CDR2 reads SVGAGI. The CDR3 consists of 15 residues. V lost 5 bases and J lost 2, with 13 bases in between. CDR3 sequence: CASSPLALAYNEQFF. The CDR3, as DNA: TGTGCCAGCAGTCCCCTAGCGTTGGCCTACAATGAGCAGTTCTTC.